The sequence of this T cell receptor beta chain was determined in a study of blood T cell repertoires in COVID-19. CDR3 size: 14 residues. Deletions cut 2 bases from V and 4 bases from J, with 12 bases between. Germline CDR1 and CDR2: SGHRS and YFSETQ. Seattle researchers signed up patients amid active infection and tracked them longitudinally. Per the study methods: Estimates of nucleated cell counts were drawn from the amplification of reference gene primers. Sequencing used immunoSEQ multiplex PCR; TCRdb keeps in-frame clones, though not all of them. V and J calls and clone size are copied from that table; D and trimming were computed from the DNA. The sample has some 160,000 clones; more than 75% are singletons.

Sequenced material: peripheral blood. The source is a woman aged 80 or older with COVID-19, enrolled during active disease. The gene calls are TRBV5-1 and TRBJ1-2; TRBD1 is a possible D gene (6 bases). The CDR3 DNA sequence: TGCGCCAGCAGCTTCGGACAGAATTTCTATGGCTACACCTTC. Protein sequence: CASSFGQNFYGYTF.